Listed below are T cell receptor beta chains from one sample, sequenced in a study of brain T cells in children with intractable seizures. Using immunoSEQ multiplex PCR, the repertoire was profiled, and TCRdb retains in-frame clones only, with some absent. Counted here are over 95,000 clones, roughly 94% occurring once; the ten biggest clones make up approximately 3.9%. Sample: peripheral blood, taken at surgery. The receptor set was obtained from a boy under three years old with hemimegalencephaly and intractable seizures. Both conserved end residues are part of each CDR3. A D gene is named only where the DNA matches it firmly. Expanded clones are given a class, and other clones once, few, many or no size at all.

TRBV10-3	TRBJ1-2	-	-	CAITGVYGYTF	TGTGCCATCACCGGGGTCTATGGCTACACCTTC
TRBV5-8	TRBJ2-1	-	-	CASSLRQGIITDEQFF	TGTGCCAGCAGCTTGCGGCAAGGGATTATTACCGATGAGCAGTTCTTC
TRBV5-1	TRBJ2-3	-	-	CASSEGIGTDTQYF	TGCGCCAGCAGCGAGGGAATCGGGACAGATACGCAGTATTTT
TRBV10-3	TRBJ2-1	-	-	CAISAPAGSYNEQFF	TGTGCCATCAGTGCCCCCGCGGGGTCCTACAATGAGCAGTTCTTC
TRBV28	TRBJ2-5	-	-	CAQGETQYF	TGTGCTCAGGGGGAGACCCAGTACTTC
TRBV28	TRBJ1-3	TRBD1	-	CASSKRDRGNTIYF	TGTGCCAGCAGCAAGAGGGACAGGGGAAACACCATATATTTT
TRBV6-2/TRBV6-3	TRBJ2-5	TRBD2	-	CASSYRLAGAETQYF	TGTGCCAGCAGTTACCGACTAGCGGGAGCAGAGACCCAGTACTTC
TRBV4-1	TRBJ2-7	TRBD1	-	CASSQLTGGGRPTSYEQYF	TGCGCCAGCAGCCAACTTACAGGGGGCGGTAGGCCTACCTCCTACGAGCAGTACTTC
TRBV6-5	TRBJ2-1	TRBD2	-	CASSYGTSGNYNEQFF	TGTGCCAGCAGTTACGGGACTAGCGGGAACTACAATGAGCAGTTCTTC
TRBV15	TRBJ1-2	-	-	CATSRGEMVQRPYGYTF	TGTGCCACCAGCAGGGGAGAGATGGTCCAACGCCCCTATGGCTACACCTTC
TRBV4-1	TRBJ2-1	TRBD2	-	CASSWTSLNEQFF	TGCGCCAGCAGCTGGACTAGTCTCAATGAGCAGTTCTTC
TRBV3-1/TRBV3-2	TRBJ1-4	-	-	CASSQGTRDEKLFF	TGTGCCAGCAGCCAGGGGACTCGGGATGAAAAACTGTTTTTT
TRBV28	TRBJ2-4	TRBD2	-	CASSLGGLANTKNIQYF	TGTGCCAGCAGTTTAGGGGGACTAGCGAACACCAAAAACATTCAGTACTTC
TRBV6-1	TRBJ2-1	TRBD2	-	CASSEALSGLAANEQFF	TGTGCCAGCAGTGAAGCGCTCTCCGGACTAGCGGCCAATGAGCAGTTCTTC
TRBV6-5	TRBJ1-6	TRBD1	-	CASMFAGGGSPLHF	TGTGCCAGCATGTTTGCAGGGGGGGGTTCACCCCTCCACTTT
TRBV28	TRBJ2-7	-	-	CASSLGGSYEQYF	TGTGCCAGCAGCCTAGGGGGGTCCTACGAGCAGTACTTC
TRBV4-2	TRBJ1-6	-	-	CASSQEPDSPLHF	TGTGCCAGCAGCCAAGAGCCGGATTCACCCCTCCACTTT
TRBV15	TRBJ2-7	-	-	CATSRDSRTDYEQYF	TGTGCCACCAGCAGAGATTCTCGGACAGACTACGAGCAGTACTTC
TRBV2	TRBJ1-2	-	-	CASSDRLYGYTF	TGTGCCAGCAGTGATAGACTCTATGGCTACACCTTC
TRBV6-1	TRBJ2-2	TRBD2	-	CASSVGLAGFANTGELFF	TGTGCCAGCAGTGTAGGCCTAGCGGGCTTCGCGAACACCGGGGAGCTGTTTTTT
TRBV28	TRBJ1-3	-	-	CASSFPHRERYSGNTIYF	TGTGCCAGCAGTTTTCCCCACAGGGAGAGGTACTCTGGAAACACCATATATTTT
TRBV10-2	TRBJ2-7	-	once	CASTDRSYEQYF	TGCGCCAGCACCGACCGCTCCTACGAGCAGTACTTC
TRBV5-1	TRBJ2-1	TRBD2	-	CASSPPRDYRYNEQFF	TGCGCCAGCAGCCCCCCCCGGGACTACCGATACAATGAGCAGTTCTTC
TRBV28	TRBJ2-1	-	-	CASSQSYNEQFF	TGTGCCAGCAGTCAATCCTACAATGAGCAGTTCTTC
TRBV6-2/TRBV6-3	TRBJ2-7	-	-	CASSYRGASYEQYF	TGTGCCAGCAGTTACCGGGGGGCCTCCTACGAGCAGTACTTC
TRBV2	TRBJ2-1	-	-	CASRGRSFYNEQFF	TGTGCCAGCAGGGGAAGGAGTTTCTACAATGAGCAGTTCTTC
TRBV6-6	TRBJ1-1	-	-	CASSYNTGLTEAFF	TGTGCCAGCAGTTACAACACGGGCCTGACTGAAGCTTTCTTT
TRBV5-5	TRBJ2-5	-	-	CASSLLNPGWSGGAGETQYF	TGTGCCAGCAGCTTACTTAATCCTGGGTGGTCCGGGGGTGCGGGCGAGACCCAGTACTTC
TRBV7-6	TRBJ1-1	-	-	CASSLGGMNTEAFF	TGTGCCAGCAGCTTAGGGGGCATGAACACTGAAGCTTTCTTT
TRBV18	TRBJ2-1	-	-	CASSPPNARLGISYNEQFF	TGTGCCAGCTCACCACCTAATGCGAGATTAGGGATCTCCTACAATGAGCAGTTCTTC
TRBV11-3	TRBJ1-1	-	-	CASSLGFRGTLNTEAFF	TGTGCCAGCAGCTTAGGCTTCAGGGGCACGTTGAACACTGAAGCTTTCTTT
TRBV6-5	TRBJ1-2	-	-	CASSYGGRSYGYTF	TGTGCCAGCAGTTACGGGGGGAGGTCCTATGGCTACACCTTC
TRBV7-3	TRBJ2-1	-	-	CASSLLGSYNEQFF	TGTGCCAGCAGCTTACTAGGGTCCTACAATGAGCAGTTCTTC
TRBV6-1	TRBJ1-1	-	-	CASSERDLSEAFF	TGTGCCAGCAGTGAAAGGGACTTGTCTGAAGCTTTCTTT
TRBV4-1	TRBJ2-5	-	once	CASSPPGRKQETQYF	TGCGCCAGCAGCCCACCGGGACGTAAACAAGAGACCCAGTACTTC
TRBV11-3	TRBJ2-2	TRBD2	-	CASSLWREGHVGELFF	TGTGCCAGCAGCTTATGGCGGGAGGGCCATGTTGGGGAGCTGTTTTTT
TRBV19	TRBJ1-3	-	-	CASKTRSSGNTIYF	TGTGCCAGTAAGACCAGGAGCTCTGGAAACACCATATATTTT